Reported below is one T cell receptor beta chain. Its antigen is still unknown. The data are from a study of beta chain features in type 1 diabetes. Sequencing targeted expressed TCRB transcripts, as all isolated RNA had been reverse transcribed. Sequencing used immunoSEQ multiplex PCR; TCRdb keeps in-frame clones, though not all of them. Altogether roughly 53,000 clones are present, roughly 40% being singletons, with the ten largest covering 1.4%. The CDR3 sequence is 15 residues long. Germline V gives CDR1 SGHTA, CDR2 FQGNSA. V was clipped by 2 bases and J by 7 bases, with 15 bases between them. Regarding the study as a whole: For Type 1 diabetes patients, all four CD4+ subsets carried TCRB CDR3s that were moderately but significantly shorter.

This sequence originates from a man in his thirties or forties with type 1 diabetes. The chain links TRBV7-2 to TRBJ2-1; D perhaps matches TRBD1 (7 bases). Sequenced sample: Tregs from blood. Written as DNA, the CDR3 is TGTGCCAGCAGCTTATTGGGCAGGGGGGTGAATGAGCAGTTCTTC. This encodes CASSLLGRGVNEQFF.